This section outlines one T cell receptor (beta chain) sequence together with its context. Its antigen is unidentified. This sample was taken from a study of OX40 agonist ivuxolimab in advanced cancers. Across the study: Patients with prior anti-PD-1, anti-PD-L1 or anti-CTLA-4 therapy were eligible; 35% to 45% had some.

Whole-study results and caveats: The average count of expanded clones was higher among CD8+ T cells than among CD4+.

The repertoire was sequenced with immunoSEQ multiplex PCR; TCRdb's copy has only in-frame clones and lacks some. The sample has 77,000 or so clones, 89% seen once. CDR1 is KGHSH and CDR2 is LQKENI in the germline V gene. The CDR3 is made up of 17 amino acids. The V gene end was trimmed by 2 bases and the J gene end by 2 bases; junction bases not matched to a gene: 9. Peripheral blood came from all dose cohorts at three timepoints. The sequences come from CD4+ or CD8+ T cells sorted from blood, collected in a trial of the OX40 agonist ivuxolimab. The V call is TRBV18, the J call TRBJ2-3; 8 positions agree with TRBD2. This TCR came from an adult with an advanced solid tumor such as melanoma, head and neck, liver or kidney cancer. The CDR3 DNA reads as TGTGCCAGCTCACCAAGGGTCCTAGCGGGTTCCACAGATACGCAGTATTTT. Translated: CASSPRVLAGSTDTQYF.